These T cell receptor beta chains were read from a single sample in a study of cytomegalovirus exposure and HLA in healthy donors. Here immunoSEQ multiplex PCR was the method, and the copy in TCRdb shows in-frame clones only, minus some. This sample has 150,000 to 200,000 clones, with approximately 80% found just once. The sequenced sample consisted of PBMCs. The receptor source for this set is a man aged 18 to 30 in good health and CMV-seronegative. Each CDR3 is given with its conserved first and last residue. Fields, in order: J gene, clone size, V gene, D gene, CDR3 DNA, CDR3 protein. A D gene is named only where the DNA matches it firmly. Clone size is shown for a subset of rows, as once, few, many or a class of expanded clone.

j_call: TRBJ1-5; clone_size: -; v_call: TRBV27; d_call: TRBD1; cdr3_nt: TGTGCCAGCAGTCGGGACAGTATTAGCAATCAGCCCCAGCATTTT; cdr3_aa: CASSRDSISNQPQHF
j_call: TRBJ2-1; clone_size: -; v_call: TRBV5-6; d_call: TRBD2; cdr3_nt: TGTGCCAGCAGCTTCTCCAGCGGGGAAAACGAGCAGTTCTTC; cdr3_aa: CASSFSSGENEQFF
j_call: TRBJ2-1; clone_size: -; v_call: TRBV2; d_call: -; cdr3_nt: TGTGCCAGCAGTCCGCTAATGGGGGAGGTCAGGAATGAGCAGTTCTTC; cdr3_aa: CASSPLMGEVRNEQFF
j_call: TRBJ2-7; clone_size: -; v_call: TRBV27; d_call: TRBD2; cdr3_nt: TGTGCCAGCAGACGGACTAGCGGGGCCTACGAGCAGTACTTC; cdr3_aa: CASRRTSGAYEQYF
j_call: TRBJ2-4; clone_size: -; v_call: TRBV28; d_call: -; cdr3_nt: TGTGCCAGCAGTTCCACCAGGGGTACAGCCAAAAACATTCAGTACTTC; cdr3_aa: CASSSTRGTAKNIQYF
j_call: TRBJ2-5; clone_size: once; v_call: TRBV18; d_call: -; cdr3_nt: TGTGCCAGCTCACCAGTGGCAACTAGGGAGACCCAGTACTTC; cdr3_aa: CASSPVATRETQYF
j_call: TRBJ1-2; clone_size: -; v_call: TRBV7-6; d_call: TRBD1; cdr3_nt: TGTGCCAGCAGCCTGGACAGGGTTAGTGGCTACACCTTC; cdr3_aa: CASSLDRVSGYTF
j_call: TRBJ1-2; clone_size: -; v_call: TRBV6-6; d_call: TRBD1; cdr3_nt: TGTGCCAGCAGTTTGTACAGGGGAACCAACTATGGCTACACCTTC; cdr3_aa: CASSLYRGTNYGYTF
j_call: TRBJ2-7; clone_size: -; v_call: TRBV6-6; d_call: TRBD2; cdr3_nt: TGTGCCAGCAGTCACCCCGGGACTAGCGGAACCTACGAGCAGTACTTC; cdr3_aa: CASSHPGTSGTYEQYF
j_call: TRBJ2-7; clone_size: -; v_call: TRBV28; d_call: TRBD2; cdr3_nt: TGTGCCACGGGGGGTCTAGCGGGAGAGTCATACGAGCAGTACTTC; cdr3_aa: CATGGLAGESYEQYF
j_call: TRBJ2-7; clone_size: -; v_call: TRBV7-8; d_call: -; cdr3_nt: TGTGCCAGCAGCTTAGTGGCGGGCTCCTACGAGCAGTACTTC; cdr3_aa: CASSLVAGSYEQYF
j_call: TRBJ2-3; clone_size: -; v_call: TRBV4-1; d_call: -; cdr3_nt: TGCGCCAGCAGCCCACAGGCAGATACGCAGTATTTT; cdr3_aa: CASSPQADTQYF
j_call: TRBJ1-5; clone_size: -; v_call: TRBV7-3; d_call: -; cdr3_nt: TGTGCCAGCAGCTTAGACAACGGTCAGCCCCAGCATTTT; cdr3_aa: CASSLDNGQPQHF
j_call: TRBJ1-4; clone_size: -; v_call: TRBV6-6; d_call: -; cdr3_nt: TGTGCCAGCAGGCCACCCCGGGGGGCGAGTGAAAAACTGTTTTTT; cdr3_aa: CASRPPRGASEKLFF
j_call: TRBJ1-3; clone_size: -; v_call: TRBV4-3; d_call: TRBD1; cdr3_nt: TGCGCCAGCAGCCAAGATTTCTTAAGGGGGCTAAGTGGAAACACCATATATTTT; cdr3_aa: CASSQDFLRGLSGNTIYF
j_call: TRBJ2-3; clone_size: once; v_call: TRBV18; d_call: -; cdr3_nt: TGTGCCAGCTCACCAAGGAGGGCGGCGACAGATACGCAGTATTTT; cdr3_aa: CASSPRRAATDTQYF
j_call: TRBJ2-7; clone_size: few; v_call: TRBV27; d_call: TRBD1; cdr3_nt: TGTGCCAGCATTCCGACGACAGGGAGCGTTTACGAGCAGTACTTC; cdr3_aa: CASIPTTGSVYEQYF
j_call: TRBJ1-1; clone_size: -; v_call: TRBV9; d_call: -; cdr3_nt: TGTGCCAGCAGCGTGGGGGCAGGGGTGAACACTGAAGCTTTCTTT; cdr3_aa: CASSVGAGVNTEAFF
j_call: TRBJ2-4; clone_size: -; v_call: TRBV7-2; d_call: -; cdr3_nt: TGTGCCAGCAGCCCTGGGACATGGGCAAGTGTCCTGGCCAAAAACATTCAGTACTTC; cdr3_aa: CASSPGTWASVLAKNIQYF
j_call: TRBJ1-2; clone_size: -; v_call: TRBV2; d_call: TRBD1; cdr3_nt: TGTGCCAGCAGTGAAGAGGGACAGGGCTATGGCTACACCTTC; cdr3_aa: CASSEEGQGYGYTF
j_call: TRBJ2-7; clone_size: -; v_call: TRBV6-6; d_call: -; cdr3_nt: TGTGCCAGCAGTACGGGACTGGCGACGCAGTACTTC; cdr3_aa: CASSTGLATQYF
j_call: TRBJ2-5; clone_size: -; v_call: TRBV9; d_call: -; cdr3_nt: TGTGCCAGCAGCGTAGGGGCAGGGGCAGAGACCCAGTACTTC; cdr3_aa: CASSVGAGAETQYF
j_call: TRBJ2-7; clone_size: once; v_call: TRBV29-1; d_call: TRBD1; cdr3_nt: TGCAGCGTTGAGGGACAGGGATACGAGCAGTACTTC; cdr3_aa: CSVEGQGYEQYF
j_call: TRBJ1-2; clone_size: -; v_call: TRBV6-6; d_call: TRBD1; cdr3_nt: TGTGCCAGCAGTTATCGACAGGGCAACTATGGCTACACCTTC; cdr3_aa: CASSYRQGNYGYTF
j_call: TRBJ1-1; clone_size: -; v_call: TRBV19; d_call: -; cdr3_nt: TGTGCCAGTACTCCACCCCGGGACTCCCCGAACACTGAAGCTTTCTTT; cdr3_aa: CASTPPRDSPNTEAFF
j_call: TRBJ2-1; clone_size: -; v_call: TRBV2; d_call: TRBD1; cdr3_nt: TGTGCCAGCAGGGGGGGACAGGGATCCTACAATGAGCAGTTCTTC; cdr3_aa: CASRGGQGSYNEQFF
j_call: TRBJ2-5; clone_size: -; v_call: TRBV2; d_call: -; cdr3_nt: TGTGCCAGCAGTGAGGTCAGGAAAGAGACCCAGTACTTC; cdr3_aa: CASSEVRKETQYF
j_call: TRBJ2-3; clone_size: few; v_call: TRBV30; d_call: TRBD1; cdr3_nt: TGTGCCTGGAGTTCATCCGGACAGGGATATCGGACAGATACGCAGTATTTT; cdr3_aa: CAWSSSGQGYRTDTQYF
j_call: TRBJ2-5; clone_size: few; v_call: TRBV28; d_call: TRBD2; cdr3_nt: TGTGCCAGCGACGGACTAGCGGGGGAGACCCAGTACTTC; cdr3_aa: CASDGLAGETQYF
j_call: TRBJ1-6; clone_size: -; v_call: TRBV2; d_call: -; cdr3_nt: TGTGCCAGCAGCAGGATAGTAGGTTCAAGCTCCTATAATTCACCCCTCCACTTT; cdr3_aa: CASSRIVGSSSYNSPLHF
j_call: TRBJ2-1; clone_size: -; v_call: TRBV5-1; d_call: TRBD1; cdr3_nt: TGCGCCAGCAGCACCACCGGGACAGGGGGCGAGCAGTTCTTC; cdr3_aa: CASSTTGTGGEQFF
j_call: TRBJ2-3; clone_size: -; v_call: TRBV6-5; d_call: -; cdr3_nt: TGTGCCAGCAGTTACGATATGGAGGCTTCAGATACGCAGTATTTT; cdr3_aa: CASSYDMEASDTQYF
j_call: TRBJ1-5; clone_size: -; v_call: TRBV5-6; d_call: TRBD1; cdr3_nt: TGTGCCAGCAGCGACAGTGGACAGGGGGCTGGTCAGCCCCAGCATTTT; cdr3_aa: CASSDSGQGAGQPQHF
j_call: TRBJ2-1; clone_size: -; v_call: TRBV5-4; d_call: -; cdr3_nt: TGTGCCAGCAGCTTGGCCGGAGGCCGACAATCCTACAATGAGCAGTTCTTC; cdr3_aa: CASSLAGGRQSYNEQFF
j_call: TRBJ1-4; clone_size: -; v_call: TRBV11-2; d_call: TRBD1; cdr3_nt: TGTGCCAGCAGCTTAGAGGGACAGGGAAGAGAAAAACTGTTTTTT; cdr3_aa: CASSLEGQGREKLFF
j_call: TRBJ1-2; clone_size: -; v_call: TRBV27; d_call: TRBD1; cdr3_nt: TGTGCCAGCAGTCACAGGGGGCGGAACTATGGCTACACCTTC; cdr3_aa: CASSHRGRNYGYTF
j_call: TRBJ2-7; clone_size: -; v_call: TRBV27; d_call: TRBD2; cdr3_nt: TGTGCCAGCAGTTTACTAGCGGGAGAGGATGAGCAGTACTTC; cdr3_aa: CASSLLAGEDEQYF
j_call: TRBJ1-3; clone_size: -; v_call: TRBV6-5; d_call: -; cdr3_nt: TGTGCCAGCAGTAGAAAGGGGGTCTCTGGAAACACCATATATTTT; cdr3_aa: CASSRKGVSGNTIYF
j_call: TRBJ2-5; clone_size: few; v_call: TRBV4-1; d_call: -; cdr3_nt: TGCGCCAGCAGCCAAGCTGTGCGCGGAGAGACCCAGTACTTC; cdr3_aa: CASSQAVRGETQYF
j_call: TRBJ1-4; clone_size: -; v_call: TRBV18; d_call: -; cdr3_nt: TGTGCCAGCTCACCGTCGACAGAAGCAAATGAAAAACTGTTTTTT; cdr3_aa: CASSPSTEANEKLFF
j_call: TRBJ2-7; clone_size: once; v_call: TRBV28; d_call: -; cdr3_nt: TGTGCCAGCAGTTTAGCGGGGCCCGCCCACGAGCAGTACTTC; cdr3_aa: CASSLAGPAHEQYF
j_call: TRBJ1-1; clone_size: -; v_call: TRBV29-1; d_call: -; cdr3_nt: TGCAGCGCTGAGAGGAACACTGAAGCTTTCTTT; cdr3_aa: CSAERNTEAFF
j_call: TRBJ2-1; clone_size: -; v_call: TRBV4-1; d_call: TRBD2; cdr3_nt: TGCGCCAGCAGCCCCTCGGGACTAGCGGGGGTTTCAAATGAGCAGTTCTTC; cdr3_aa: CASSPSGLAGVSNEQFF
j_call: TRBJ2-2; clone_size: -; v_call: TRBV25-1; d_call: -; cdr3_nt: TGTGCCAGCAGTCGACAGAACACCGGGGAGCTGTTTTTT; cdr3_aa: CASSRQNTGELFF
j_call: TRBJ1-1; clone_size: -; v_call: TRBV5-6; d_call: -; cdr3_nt: TGTGCCAGCAGCTTGGCCGGGGGGGCATACACTGAAGCTTTCTTT; cdr3_aa: CASSLAGGAYTEAFF
j_call: TRBJ2-3; clone_size: -; v_call: TRBV5-1; d_call: -; cdr3_nt: TGCGCCAGCAGCTCTACGGGACTCCGCGGAGATACGCAGTATTTT; cdr3_aa: CASSSTGLRGDTQYF